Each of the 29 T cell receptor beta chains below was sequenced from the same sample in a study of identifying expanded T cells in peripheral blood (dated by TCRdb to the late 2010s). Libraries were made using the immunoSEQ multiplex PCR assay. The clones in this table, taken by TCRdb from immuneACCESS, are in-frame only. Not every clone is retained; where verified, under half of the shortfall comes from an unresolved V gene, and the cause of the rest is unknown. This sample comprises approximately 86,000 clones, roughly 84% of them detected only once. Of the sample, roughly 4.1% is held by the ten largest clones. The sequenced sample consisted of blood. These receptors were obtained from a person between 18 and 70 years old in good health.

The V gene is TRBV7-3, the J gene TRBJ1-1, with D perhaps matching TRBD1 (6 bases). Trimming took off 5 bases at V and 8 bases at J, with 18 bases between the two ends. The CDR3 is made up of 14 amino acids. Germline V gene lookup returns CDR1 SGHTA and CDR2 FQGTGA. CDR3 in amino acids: CASSVQGGTKEAFF. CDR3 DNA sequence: TGTGCCAGCAGCGTACAGGGAGGAACTAAAGAAGCTTTCTTT.

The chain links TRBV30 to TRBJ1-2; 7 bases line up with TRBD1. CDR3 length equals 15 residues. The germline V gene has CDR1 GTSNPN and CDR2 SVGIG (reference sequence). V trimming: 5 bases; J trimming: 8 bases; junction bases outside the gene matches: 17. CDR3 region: CAWHRQGTYAEGYTF. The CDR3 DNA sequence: TGTGCCTGGCACCGACAGGGCACTTATGCAGAAGGCTACACCTTC.

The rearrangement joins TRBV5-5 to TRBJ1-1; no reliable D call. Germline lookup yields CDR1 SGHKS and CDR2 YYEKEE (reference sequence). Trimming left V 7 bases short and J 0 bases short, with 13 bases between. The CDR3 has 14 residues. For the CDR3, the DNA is TGTGCCAGCGGCCCCACGACGATGAACACTGAAGCTTTCTTT. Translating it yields CASGPTTMNTEAFF.

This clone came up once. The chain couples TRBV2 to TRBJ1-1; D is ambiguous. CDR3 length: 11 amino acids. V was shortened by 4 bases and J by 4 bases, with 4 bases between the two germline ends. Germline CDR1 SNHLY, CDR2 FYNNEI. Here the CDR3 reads CASSVRTEAFF. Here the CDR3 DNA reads TGTGCCAGCAGTGTGCGCACTGAAGCTTTCTTT.

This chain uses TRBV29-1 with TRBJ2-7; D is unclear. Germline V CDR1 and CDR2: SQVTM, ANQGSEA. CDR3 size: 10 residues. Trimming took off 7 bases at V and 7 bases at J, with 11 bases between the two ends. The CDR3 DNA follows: TGCAGCGCCCTGGTGGGGGAGCAGTACTTC. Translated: CSALVGEQYF.

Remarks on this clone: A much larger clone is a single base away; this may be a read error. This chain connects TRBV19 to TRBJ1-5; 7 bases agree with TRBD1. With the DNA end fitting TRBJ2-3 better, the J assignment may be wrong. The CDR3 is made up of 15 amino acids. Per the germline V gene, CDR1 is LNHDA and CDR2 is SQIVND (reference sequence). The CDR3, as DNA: TGTGCCAGTAGTACTTGGACAGGAAGCAATCAGCCCCAGTATTTT. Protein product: CASSTWTGSNQPQYF.

The CDR3 DNA is TGTGCCAGCAGTGAACAGGGTTATCAGCCCCAGCATTTT. It specifies CASSEQGYQPQHF. V and J are TRBV2 and TRBJ1-5; tentatively, D is TRBD1 (5 bases). Germline V CDR1 and CDR2: SNHLY, FYNNEI. This CDR3 spans 13 amino acids. Trimming shortened V by 2 bases and J by 5 bases, and 7 bases separated the two germline ends.

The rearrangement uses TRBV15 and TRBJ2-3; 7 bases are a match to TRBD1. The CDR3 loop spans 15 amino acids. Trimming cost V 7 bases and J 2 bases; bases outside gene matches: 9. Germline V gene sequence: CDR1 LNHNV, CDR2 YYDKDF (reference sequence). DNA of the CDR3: TGTGCCACCATGGGCCCGGGACAGAACACAGATACGCAGTATTTT. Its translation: CATMGPGQNTDTQYF.

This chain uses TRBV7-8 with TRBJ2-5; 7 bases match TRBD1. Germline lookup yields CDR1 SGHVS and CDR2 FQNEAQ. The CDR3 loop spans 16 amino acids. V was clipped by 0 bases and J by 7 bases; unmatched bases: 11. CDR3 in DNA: TGTGCCAGCAGCTTAGCAGGGGGCGGACGGCGAGGGACCCAGTACTTC. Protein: CASSLAGGGRRGTQYF. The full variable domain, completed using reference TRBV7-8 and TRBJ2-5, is GAGVSQSPRYKVAKRGQDVALRCDPISGHVSLFWYQQALGQGPEFLTYFQNEAQLDKSGLPSDRFFAERPEGSVSTLKIQRTQQEDSAVYLCASSLAGGGRRGTQYFGPGTRLLVL.

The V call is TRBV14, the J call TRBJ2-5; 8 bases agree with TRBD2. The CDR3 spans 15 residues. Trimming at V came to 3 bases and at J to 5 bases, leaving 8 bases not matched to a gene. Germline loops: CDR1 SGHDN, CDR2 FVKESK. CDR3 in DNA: TGTGCCAGCAGCCATTCCGGACTAGCTGGGGAGACCCAGTACTTC. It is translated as CASSHSGLAGETQYF.

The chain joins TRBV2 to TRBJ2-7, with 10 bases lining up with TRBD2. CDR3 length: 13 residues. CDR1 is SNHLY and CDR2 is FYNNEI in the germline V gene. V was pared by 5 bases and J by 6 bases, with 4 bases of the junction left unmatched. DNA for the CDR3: TGTGCCAGCAGTAACCTAGCGGGGGCCGAGCAGTACTTC. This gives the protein CASSNLAGAEQYF.

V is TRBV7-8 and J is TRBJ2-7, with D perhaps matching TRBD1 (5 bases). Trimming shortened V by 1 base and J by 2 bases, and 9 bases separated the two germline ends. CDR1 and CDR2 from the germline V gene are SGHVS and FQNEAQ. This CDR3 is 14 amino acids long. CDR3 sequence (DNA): TGTGCCAGCAGCTTAGTTACAGGTGCCTACGAGCAGTACTTC. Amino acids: CASSLVTGAYEQYF. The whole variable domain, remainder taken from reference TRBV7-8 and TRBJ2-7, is GAGVSQSPRYKVAKRGQDVALRCDPISGHVSLFWYQQALGQGPEFLTYFQNEAQLDKSGLPSDRFFAERPEGSVSTLKIQRTQQEDSAVYLCASSLVTGAYEQYFGPGTRLTVT.

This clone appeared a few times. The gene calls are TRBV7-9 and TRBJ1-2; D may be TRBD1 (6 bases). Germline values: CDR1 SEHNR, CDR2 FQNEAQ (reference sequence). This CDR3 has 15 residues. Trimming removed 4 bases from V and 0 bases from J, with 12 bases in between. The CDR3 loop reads CASSSHRVSNYGYTF. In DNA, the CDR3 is TGTGCCAGCAGCTCTCACAGGGTCTCTAACTATGGCTACACCTTC.

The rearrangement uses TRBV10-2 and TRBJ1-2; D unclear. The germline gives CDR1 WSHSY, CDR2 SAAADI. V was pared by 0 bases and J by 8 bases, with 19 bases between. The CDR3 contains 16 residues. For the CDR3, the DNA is TGCGCCAGCAGTGAGTCACGAACTGAAGCAACATGGGGCTACACCTTC. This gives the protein CASSESRTEATWGYTF.

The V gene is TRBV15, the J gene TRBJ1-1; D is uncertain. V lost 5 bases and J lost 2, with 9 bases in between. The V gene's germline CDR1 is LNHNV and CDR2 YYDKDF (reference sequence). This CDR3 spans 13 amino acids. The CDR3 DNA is TGTGCCACCAGCGCGACGCGAAACACTGAAGCTTTCTTT. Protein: CATSATRNTEAFF.

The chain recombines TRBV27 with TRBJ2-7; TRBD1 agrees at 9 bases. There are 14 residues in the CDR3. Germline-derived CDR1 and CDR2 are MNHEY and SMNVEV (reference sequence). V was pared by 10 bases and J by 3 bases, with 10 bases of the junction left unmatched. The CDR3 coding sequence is TGTGCCACGAGTACCGGGACAGGGATCTACGAGCAGTACTTC. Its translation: CATSTGTGIYEQYF.

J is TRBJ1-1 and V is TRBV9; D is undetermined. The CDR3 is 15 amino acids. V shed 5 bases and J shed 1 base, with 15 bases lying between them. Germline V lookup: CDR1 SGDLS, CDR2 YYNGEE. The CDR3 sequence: CASSRGGSGNTEAFF. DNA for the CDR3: TGTGCCAGCAGTCGGGGAGGGTCGGGGAACACTGAAGCTTTCTTT.

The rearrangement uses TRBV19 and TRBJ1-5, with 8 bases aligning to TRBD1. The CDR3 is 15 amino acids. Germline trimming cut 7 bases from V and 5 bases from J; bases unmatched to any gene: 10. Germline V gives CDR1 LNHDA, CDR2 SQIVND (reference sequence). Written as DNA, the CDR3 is TGTGCCAGTACGATTCGCGGACAGGGAGATCAGCCCCAGCATTTT. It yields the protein CASTIRGQGDQPQHF.

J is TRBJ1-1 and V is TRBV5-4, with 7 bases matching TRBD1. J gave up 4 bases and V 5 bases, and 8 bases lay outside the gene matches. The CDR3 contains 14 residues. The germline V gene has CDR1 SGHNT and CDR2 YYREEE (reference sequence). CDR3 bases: TGTGCCAGCAGAGGGCAGGGGGAGAGCACTGAAGCTTTCTTT. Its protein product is CASRGQGESTEAFF.

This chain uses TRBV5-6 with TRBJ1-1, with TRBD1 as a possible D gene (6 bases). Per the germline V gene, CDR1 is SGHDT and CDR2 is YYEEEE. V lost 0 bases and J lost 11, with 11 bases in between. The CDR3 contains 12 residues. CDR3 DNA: TGTGCCAGCAGCTTGGGTGGGGACATCGCTTTCTTT. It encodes CASSLGGDIAFF.

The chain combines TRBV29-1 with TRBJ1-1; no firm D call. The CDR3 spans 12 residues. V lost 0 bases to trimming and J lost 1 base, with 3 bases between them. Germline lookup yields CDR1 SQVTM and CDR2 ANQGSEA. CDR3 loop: CSVEDANTEAFF. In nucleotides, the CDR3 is TGCAGCGTTGAAGACGCGAACACTGAAGCTTTCTTT.

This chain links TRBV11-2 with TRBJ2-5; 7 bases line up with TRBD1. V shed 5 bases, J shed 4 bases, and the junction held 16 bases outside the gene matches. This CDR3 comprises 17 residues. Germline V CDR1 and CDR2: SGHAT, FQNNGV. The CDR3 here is CASSPRGLTGSGETQYF. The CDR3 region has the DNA TGTGCCAGCAGCCCGAGGGGCCTGACAGGGTCAGGAGAGACCCAGTACTTC.

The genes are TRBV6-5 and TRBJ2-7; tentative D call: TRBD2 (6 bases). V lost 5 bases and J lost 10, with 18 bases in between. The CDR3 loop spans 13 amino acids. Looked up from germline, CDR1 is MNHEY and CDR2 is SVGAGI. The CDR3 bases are TGTGCCAGCAGTAACGGAGGGGCCCCTCTTCAGTACTTC. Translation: CASSNGGAPLQYF.

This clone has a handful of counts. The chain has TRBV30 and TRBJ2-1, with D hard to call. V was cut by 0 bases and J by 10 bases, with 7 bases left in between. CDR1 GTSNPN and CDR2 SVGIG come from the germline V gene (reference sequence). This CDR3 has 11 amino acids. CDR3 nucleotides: TGTGCCTGGAGTGTAGTCACCGAGCAGTTCTTC. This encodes CAWSVVTEQFF.

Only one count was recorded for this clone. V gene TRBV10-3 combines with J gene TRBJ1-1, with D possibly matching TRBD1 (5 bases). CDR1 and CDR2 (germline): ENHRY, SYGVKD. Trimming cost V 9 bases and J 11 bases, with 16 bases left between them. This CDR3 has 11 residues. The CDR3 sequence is CAIQGPLGAFF. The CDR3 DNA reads TGTGCCATTCAGGGCCCTTTGGGGGCTTTCTTT.

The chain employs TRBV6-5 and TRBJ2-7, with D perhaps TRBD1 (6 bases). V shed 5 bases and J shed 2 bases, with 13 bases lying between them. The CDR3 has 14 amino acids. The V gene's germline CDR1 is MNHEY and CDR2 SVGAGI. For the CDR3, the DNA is TGTGCCAGCAGTCCCCCGGACAGAACCTACGAGCAGTACTTC. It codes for CASSPPDRTYEQYF.

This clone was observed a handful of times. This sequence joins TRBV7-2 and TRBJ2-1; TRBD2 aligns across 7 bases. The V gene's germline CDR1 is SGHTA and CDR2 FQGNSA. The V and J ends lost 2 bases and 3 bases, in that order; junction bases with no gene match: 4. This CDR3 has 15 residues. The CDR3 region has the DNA TGTGCCAGCAGCTTAACGGCGGGAGACTACAATGAGCAGTTCTTC. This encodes CASSLTAGDYNEQFF.

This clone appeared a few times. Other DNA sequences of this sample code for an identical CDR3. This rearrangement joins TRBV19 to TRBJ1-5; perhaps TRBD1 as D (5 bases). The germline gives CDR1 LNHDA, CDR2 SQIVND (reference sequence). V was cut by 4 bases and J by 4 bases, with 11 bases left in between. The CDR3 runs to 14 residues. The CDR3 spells CASSTDSLNQPQHF. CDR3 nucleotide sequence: TGTGCCAGTAGTACCGACAGTTTGAATCAGCCCCAGCATTTT.

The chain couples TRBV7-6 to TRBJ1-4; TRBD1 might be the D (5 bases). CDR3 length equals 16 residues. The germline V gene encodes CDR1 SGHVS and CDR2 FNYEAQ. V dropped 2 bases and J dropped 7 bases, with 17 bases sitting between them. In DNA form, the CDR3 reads TGTGCCAGCAGCTTAATAGGCTCAGGGCAAGGTGAAAAACTGTTTTTT. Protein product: CASSLIGSGQGEKLFF. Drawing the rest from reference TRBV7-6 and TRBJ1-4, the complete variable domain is GAGVSQSPRYKVTKRGQDVALRCDPISGHVSLYWYRQALGQGPEFLTYFNYEAQQDKSGLPNDRFSAERPEGSISTLTIQRTEQRDSAMYRCASSLIGSGQGEKLFFGSGTQLSVL.